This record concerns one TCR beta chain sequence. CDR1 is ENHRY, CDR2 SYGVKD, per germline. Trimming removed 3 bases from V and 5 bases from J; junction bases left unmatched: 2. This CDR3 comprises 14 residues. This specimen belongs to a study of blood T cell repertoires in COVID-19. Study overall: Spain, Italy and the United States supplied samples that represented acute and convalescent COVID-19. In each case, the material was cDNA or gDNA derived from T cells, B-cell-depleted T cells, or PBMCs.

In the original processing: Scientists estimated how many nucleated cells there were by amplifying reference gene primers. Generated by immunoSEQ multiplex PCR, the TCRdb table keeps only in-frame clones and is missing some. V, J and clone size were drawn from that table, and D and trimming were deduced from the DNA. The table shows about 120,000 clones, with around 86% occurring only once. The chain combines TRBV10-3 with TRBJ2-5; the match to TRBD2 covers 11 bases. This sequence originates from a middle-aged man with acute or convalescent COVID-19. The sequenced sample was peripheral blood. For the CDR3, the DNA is TGTGCCATCAGTGATCCTAGCGGGGGGGAGACCCAGTACTTC. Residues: CAISDPSGGETQYF.